Here is one TCR beta chain with its context. The antigen is unknown. This entry belongs to a study of T cell repertoires in cytomegalovirus infection. Study-wide background: CMV epitopes, recently identified HLA-C-restricted and well-studied HLA-B-restricted, were used. Matching HLA type and CMV infection were both indicated by public TCR beta signatures.

Overall study results and limits: Summed frequency of shared TCR beta families picked out CMV carriers who also had the relevant HLA. The ex vivo response was dominated by HLA-C-restricted CMV-specific TCR beta clonotypes.

One entry per CDR3 protein, called by TCRdb with MiXCR from the reads. The sample contains around 770,000 distinct CDR3 sequences, 25% to 35% of which appear only once. The source is a human donor in good health (CMV status not recorded). Some clones in this sample may be carry-over from other donors' samples. The sample was cultured CD8+ T cells from PBMCs, taken from culture after CMV antigen stimulation.

The CDR3 is CASSEVFFAFF. The DNA of the CDR3 is TGTGCCAGCAGTGAAGTCTTTTTTGCTTTCTTT. The V gene is TRBV6-1, the J gene TRBJ1-1; D ambiguous. CDR3 length equals 11 residues. Trimming shortened V by 1 base and J by 11 bases, and 8 bases separated the two germline ends. Germline V lookup: CDR1 MNHNS, CDR2 SASEGT.